The 4 T cell receptor beta chains in this list originate from one sample, sequenced in a study of T cells after yellow fever vaccination. A single record per CDR3 protein comes from TCRdb applying MiXCR to the 5' RACE reads. Of nearly 350,000 distinct CDR3 sequences listed, approximately 8% are singletons. The sample consisted of PBMCs, taken roughly 47 days after the first yellow fever vaccination. These receptors were taken from a man aged 18 to 35 who received the YFV17D yellow fever vaccine.

At least ten counts were recorded for this clonotype. This chain uses TRBV6-5 with TRBJ2-2; D is unclear. CDR1 and CDR2 (germline): MNHEY, SVGAGI. V lost 6 bases and J lost 7, with 6 bases in between. This CDR3 has 11 amino acids. CDR3 sequence: CASRGYGELFF. CDR3 DNA: TGTGCCAGCAGGGGGTACGGGGAGCTGTTTTTT.

This clonotype was counted ten times or more. This sequence joins TRBV6-1 and TRBJ1-1; D possibly corresponds to TRBD1 (5 bases). Germline CDR1 and CDR2: MNHNS and SASEGT. The CDR3 is made up of 14 amino acids. V was clipped by 7 bases and J by 1 base, with 13 bases between them. This CDR3 is CASNTGGSNTEAFF. CDR3 coding DNA: TGTGCCAGCAACACCGGGGGGTCGAACACTGAAGCTTTCTTT.

In this sample, this clonotype turned up a few times. This rearrangement joins TRBV5-4 to TRBJ1-4; TRBD1 agrees at 9 bases. V was pared by 4 bases and J by 6 bases, with 4 bases of the junction left unmatched. The CDR3 has 14 amino acids. CDR1 and CDR2 from the germline V gene are SGHNT and YYREEE (reference sequence). The CDR3 spells CASSHRGPHEKLFF. The CDR3 DNA follows: TGTGCCAGCAGCCACAGGGGGCCCCATGAAAAACTGTTTTTT.

The chain has TRBV7-2 and TRBJ2-1; 8 bases are a match to TRBD2. The ends lost 4 bases at V and 13 bases at J; junction bases unmatched: 12. Germline V gives CDR1 SGHTA, CDR2 FQGNSA. The CDR3 has 14 amino acids. The CDR3 bases are TGTGCCAGCAGCTGGACCGGGGGGGGCGGGGGACAGTTCTTC. Protein sequence: CASSWTGGGGGQFF.